What follows is one T cell receptor (beta chain) and its context. The PCR made use of 60 Vbeta and 13 Jbeta primers. Produced via immunoSEQ multiplex PCR; TCRdb's table is partial and in-frame only. The data show roughly 98,000 clones, more than 70% seen once. The sample belongs to a study of cytomegalovirus exposure and HLA in healthy donors. The sample consisted of PBMCs. The TCR comes from a man aged 18-30 years in good health and CMV-seropositive.

The CDR3 here is CASSPYLRGPQETQYF. The CDR3 nucleotides are TGTGCCAGCAGCCCCTACCTCAGGGGTCCGCAAGAGACCCAGTACTTC. The chain is built from TRBV7-9 and TRBJ2-5; weak D call: TRBD1 (6 bases). CDR1 is SEHNR, CDR2 FQNEAQ, per germline (reference sequence). Trimming stripped 5 bases from V and 2 bases from J, with 18 bases between. This CDR3 has 16 amino acids.